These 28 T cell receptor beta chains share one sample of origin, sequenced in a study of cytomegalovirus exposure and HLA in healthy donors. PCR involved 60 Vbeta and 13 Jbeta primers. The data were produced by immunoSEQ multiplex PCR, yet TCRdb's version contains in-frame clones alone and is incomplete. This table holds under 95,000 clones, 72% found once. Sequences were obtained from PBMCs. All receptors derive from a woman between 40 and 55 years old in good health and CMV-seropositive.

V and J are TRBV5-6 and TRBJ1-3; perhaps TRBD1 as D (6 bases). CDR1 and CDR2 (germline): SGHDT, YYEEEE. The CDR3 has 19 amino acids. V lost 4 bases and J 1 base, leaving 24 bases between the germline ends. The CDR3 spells CASSRLRGVGGASGNTIYF. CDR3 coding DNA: TGTGCCAGCAGCCGCCTGAGGGGGGTAGGGGGGGCATCTGGAAACACCATATATTTT.

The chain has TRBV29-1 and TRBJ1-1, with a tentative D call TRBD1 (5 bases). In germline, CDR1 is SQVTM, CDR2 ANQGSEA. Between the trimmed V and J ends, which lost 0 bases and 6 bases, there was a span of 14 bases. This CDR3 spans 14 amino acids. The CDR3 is CSVEEGRGEAEAFF. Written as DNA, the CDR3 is TGCAGCGTTGAAGAGGGACGGGGGGAGGCTGAAGCTTTCTTT.

The CDR3 region has the DNA TGTGCCAGCAGCTTTTCGGGTGCGGGCTACGGGGAGCTGTTTTTT. It is translated as CASSFSGAGYGELFF. V gene TRBV7-8 combines with J gene TRBJ2-2, with D perhaps TRBD2 (5 bases). Trimming shortened V by 3 bases and J by 7 bases, and 15 bases separated the two germline ends. CDR1 SGHVS and CDR2 FQNEAQ come from the germline V gene. The CDR3 spans 15 residues.

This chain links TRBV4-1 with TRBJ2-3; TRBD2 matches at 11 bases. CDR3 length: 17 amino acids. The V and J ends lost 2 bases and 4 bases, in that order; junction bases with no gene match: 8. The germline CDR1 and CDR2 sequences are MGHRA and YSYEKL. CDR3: CASSQRISGGAADTQYF. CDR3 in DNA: TGCGCCAGCAGCCAACGGATTAGCGGGGGGGCAGCAGATACGCAGTATTTT.

The CDR3 region has the DNA TGTGCCAAAGTAGGGAGCAGACAGGGGGCTTTGGCTGAAGCTTTCTTT. Translating gives CAKVGSRQGALAEAFF. V is TRBV19 and J is TRBJ1-1, with 10 bases fitting TRBD1. Per germline, CDR1 LNHDA and CDR2 SQIVND (reference sequence). J gave up 6 bases and V 10 bases, and 17 bases lay outside the gene matches. This CDR3 contains 16 residues.

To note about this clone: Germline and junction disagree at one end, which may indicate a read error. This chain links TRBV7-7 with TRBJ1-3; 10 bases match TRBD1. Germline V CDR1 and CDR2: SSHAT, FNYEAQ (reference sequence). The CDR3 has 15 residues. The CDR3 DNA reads TGTGCTAGCAGCGCAGACAGGGGGCCTGGAAACACCATATATTTT. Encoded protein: CASSADRGPGNTIYF.

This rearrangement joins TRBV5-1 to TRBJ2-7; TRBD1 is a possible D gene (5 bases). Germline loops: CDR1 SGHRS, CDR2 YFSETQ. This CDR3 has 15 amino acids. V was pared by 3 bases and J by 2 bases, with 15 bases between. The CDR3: CASSSTPDSPYEQYF. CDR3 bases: TGCGCCAGCAGCTCAACCCCCGACAGTCCCTACGAGCAGTACTTC. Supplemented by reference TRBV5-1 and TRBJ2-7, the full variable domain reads KAGVTQTPRYLIKTRGQQVTLSCSPISGHRSVSWYQQTPGQGLQFLFEYFSETQRNKGNFPGRFSGRQFSNSRSEMNVSTLELGDSALYLCASSSTPDSPYEQYFGPGTRLTVT.

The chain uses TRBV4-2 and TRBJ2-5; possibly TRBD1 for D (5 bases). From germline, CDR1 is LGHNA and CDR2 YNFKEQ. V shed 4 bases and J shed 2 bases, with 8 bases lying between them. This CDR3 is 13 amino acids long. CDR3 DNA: TGTGCCAGCAGCCCACGACAGCAAGAGACCCAGTACTTC. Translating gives CASSPRQQETQYF.

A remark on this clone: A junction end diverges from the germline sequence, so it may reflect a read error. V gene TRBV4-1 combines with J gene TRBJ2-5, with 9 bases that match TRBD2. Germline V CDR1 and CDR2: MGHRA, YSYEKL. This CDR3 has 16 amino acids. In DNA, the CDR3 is TGTGCCAGCAGCCAAGATGCGGCGGGGGGGCCGGAGACCCAGTACTTC. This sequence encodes CASSQDAAGGPETQYF.

This CDR3 is CASSLTENNSPLHF. Written as DNA, the CDR3 is TGTGCCAGTAGCTTGACAGAGAATAATTCACCCCTCCACTTT. This chain connects TRBV19 to TRBJ1-6; tentative D call: TRBD1 (5 bases). Trimming shortened V by 6 bases and J by 5 bases, and 11 bases separated the two germline ends. Germline V CDR1 and CDR2: LNHDA, SQIVND (reference sequence). The CDR3 has 14 amino acids. Filled out from reference TRBV19 and TRBJ1-6, the complete variable domain reads DGGITQSPKYLFRKEGQNVTLSCEQNLNHDAMYWYRQDPGQGLRLIYYSQIVNDFQKGDIAEGYSVSREKKESFPLTVTSAQKNPTAFYLCASSLTENNSPLHFGNGTRLTVT.

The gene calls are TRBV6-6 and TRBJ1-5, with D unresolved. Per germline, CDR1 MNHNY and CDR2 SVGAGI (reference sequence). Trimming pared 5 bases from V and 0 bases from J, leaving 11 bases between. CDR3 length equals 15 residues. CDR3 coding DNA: TGTGCCAGCAGTCCGACGCGGGGTAGCAATCAGCCCCAGCATTTT. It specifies CASSPTRGSNQPQHF.

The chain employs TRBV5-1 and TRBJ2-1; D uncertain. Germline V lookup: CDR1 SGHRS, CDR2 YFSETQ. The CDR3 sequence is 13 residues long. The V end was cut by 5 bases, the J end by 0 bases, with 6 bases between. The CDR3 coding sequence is TGCGCCAGCAGGATGAGCTCCTACAATGAGCAGTTCTTC. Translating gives CASRMSSYNEQFF.

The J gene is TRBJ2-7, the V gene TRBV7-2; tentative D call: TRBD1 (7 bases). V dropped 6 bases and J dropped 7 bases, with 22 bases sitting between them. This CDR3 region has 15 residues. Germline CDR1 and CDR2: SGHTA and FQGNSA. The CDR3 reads CASSPQGGPRGEQYF. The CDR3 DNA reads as TGTGCCAGCAGTCCACAAGGGGGCCCCCGGGGGGAGCAGTACTTC.

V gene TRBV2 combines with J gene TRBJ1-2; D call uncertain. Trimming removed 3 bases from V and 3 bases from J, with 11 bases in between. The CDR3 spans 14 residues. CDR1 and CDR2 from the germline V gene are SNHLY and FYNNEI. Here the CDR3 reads CASSDNLGDYGYTF. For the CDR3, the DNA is TGTGCCAGCAGTGATAATTTGGGAGACTATGGCTACACCTTC.

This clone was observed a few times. CDR3 DNA: TGTGCCAGCAGCTTGGGGACAGCACCCTACGAGCAGTACTTC. Protein product: CASSLGTAPYEQYF. The chain employs TRBV5-6 and TRBJ2-7, with a possible D match to TRBD1 (6 bases). The length of the CDR3 is 14 residues. V gave up 0 bases and J gave up 2 bases, with 9 bases separating them. CDR1 is SGHDT, CDR2 YYEEEE, per germline.

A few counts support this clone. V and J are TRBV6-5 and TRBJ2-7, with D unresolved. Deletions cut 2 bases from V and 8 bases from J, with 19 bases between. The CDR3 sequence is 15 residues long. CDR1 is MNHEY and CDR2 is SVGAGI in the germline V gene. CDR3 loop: CASSYAQISPTKQYF. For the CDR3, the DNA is TGTGCCAGCAGTTACGCACAGATCAGTCCTACGAAGCAGTACTTC.

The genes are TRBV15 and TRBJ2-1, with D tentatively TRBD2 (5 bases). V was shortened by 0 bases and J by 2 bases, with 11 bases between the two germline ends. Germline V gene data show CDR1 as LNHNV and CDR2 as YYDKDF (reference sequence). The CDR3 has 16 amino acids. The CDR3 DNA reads TGTGCCACCAGCAGAGACGGGGTAGGGACCTACAATGAGCAGTTCTTC. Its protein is CATSRDGVGTYNEQFF.

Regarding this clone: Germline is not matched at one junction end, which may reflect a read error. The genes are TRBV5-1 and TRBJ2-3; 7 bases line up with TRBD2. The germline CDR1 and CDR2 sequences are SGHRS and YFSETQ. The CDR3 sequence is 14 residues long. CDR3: CAGRPSGRTDTQYF. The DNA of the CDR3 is TGCGCCGGCAGACCTAGCGGACGCACAGATACGCAGTATTTT.

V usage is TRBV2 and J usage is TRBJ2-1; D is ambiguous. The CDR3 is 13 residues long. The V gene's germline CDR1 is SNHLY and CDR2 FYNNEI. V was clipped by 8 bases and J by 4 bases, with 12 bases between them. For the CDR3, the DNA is TGTGCCAGCCAAAGACTCCCTTACAATGAGCAGTTCTTC. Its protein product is CASQRLPYNEQFF. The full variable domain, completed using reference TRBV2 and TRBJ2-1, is EPEVTQTPSHQVTQMGQEVILRCVPISNHLYFYWYRQILGQKVEFLVSFYNNEISEKSEIFDDQFSVERPDGSNFTLKIRSTKLEDSAMYFCASQRLPYNEQFFGPGTRLTVL.

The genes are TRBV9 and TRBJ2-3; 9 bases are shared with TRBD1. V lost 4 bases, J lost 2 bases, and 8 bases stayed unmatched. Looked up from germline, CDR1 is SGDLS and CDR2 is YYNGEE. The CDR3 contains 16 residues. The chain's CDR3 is CASSPQGAQYTDTQYF. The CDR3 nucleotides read TGTGCCAGCAGCCCACAGGGGGCCCAGTACACAGATACGCAGTATTTT.

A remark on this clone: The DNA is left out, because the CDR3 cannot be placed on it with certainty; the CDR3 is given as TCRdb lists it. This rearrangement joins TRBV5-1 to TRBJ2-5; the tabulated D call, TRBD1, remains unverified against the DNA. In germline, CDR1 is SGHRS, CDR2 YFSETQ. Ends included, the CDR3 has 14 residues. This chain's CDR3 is CASSILGLQEAQYF.

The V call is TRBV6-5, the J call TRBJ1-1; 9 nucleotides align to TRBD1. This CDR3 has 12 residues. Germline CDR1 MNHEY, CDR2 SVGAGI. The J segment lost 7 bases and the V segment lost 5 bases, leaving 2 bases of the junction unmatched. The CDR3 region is CASSGDRDEAFF. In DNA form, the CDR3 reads TGTGCCAGCAGTGGGGACAGGGATGAAGCTTTCTTT.

The CDR3 sequence is CASSLAEETQYF. Here the CDR3 DNA reads TGCGCCAGCAGCTTGGCCGAGGAGACCCAGTACTTC. The V and J genes are TRBV5-1 and TRBJ2-5, with D uncertain. V shed 0 bases and J shed 5 bases, with 5 bases lying between them. The CDR3 totals 12 residues. Germline-derived CDR1 and CDR2 are SGHRS and YFSETQ.

The CDR3 sequence is CASTSGADEQYF. The CDR3, as DNA: TGTGCCAGCACCTCAGGGGCCGACGAGCAGTACTTC. This chain links TRBV5-4 with TRBJ2-7; the D gene is possibly TRBD1 (6 bases). Trimming left V 6 bases short and J 5 bases short, with 12 bases between. The CDR3 consists of 12 residues. Germline CDR1 is SGHNT and CDR2 is YYREEE (reference sequence). Full variable domain (remainder filled in from reference TRBV5-4 and TRBJ2-7): ETGVTQSPTHLIKTRGQQVTLRCSSQSGHNTVSWYQQALGQGPQFIFQYYREEENGRGNFPPRFSGLQFPNYSSELNVNALELDDSALYLCASTSGADEQYFGPGTRLTVT.

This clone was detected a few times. The CDR3 region is CASSEVWGAEQYF. The CDR3 region has the DNA TGTGCCAGCAGTGAAGTGTGGGGCGCCGAGCAGTACTTC. The chain links TRBV6-1 to TRBJ2-7, with D possibly being TRBD1 (5 bases). CDR3 size: 13 residues. Looked up from germline, CDR1 is MNHNS and CDR2 is SASEGT. The V end was cut by 1 base, the J end by 6 bases, with 10 bases between.

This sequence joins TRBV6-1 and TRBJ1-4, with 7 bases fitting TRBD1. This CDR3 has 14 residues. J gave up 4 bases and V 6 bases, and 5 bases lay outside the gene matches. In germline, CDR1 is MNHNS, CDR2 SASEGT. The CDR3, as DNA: TGTGCCAGCAGCAGCAGGGGGATTAATGAAAAACTGTTTTTT. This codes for CASSSRGINEKLFF.

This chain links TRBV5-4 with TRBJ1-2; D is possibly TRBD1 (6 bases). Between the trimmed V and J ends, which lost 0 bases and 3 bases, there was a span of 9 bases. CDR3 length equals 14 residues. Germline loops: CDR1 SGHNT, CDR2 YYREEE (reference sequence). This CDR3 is CASSLGAGDYGYTF. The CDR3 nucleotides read TGTGCCAGCAGCTTGGGGGCAGGGGACTATGGCTACACCTTC.

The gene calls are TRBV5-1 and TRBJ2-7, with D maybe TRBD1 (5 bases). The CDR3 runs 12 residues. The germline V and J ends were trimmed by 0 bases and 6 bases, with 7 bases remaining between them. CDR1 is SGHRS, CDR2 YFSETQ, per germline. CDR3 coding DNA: TGCGCCAGCAGCTTGGATAGGGGCGAGCAGTACTTC. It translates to CASSLDRGEQYF.